The 8 T cell receptor beta chains below were found in one sample sequenced in a study of Ad26.COV2.S vaccination and SARS-CoV-2 variants. The data were produced by immunoSEQ multiplex PCR, yet TCRdb's version contains in-frame clones alone and is incomplete. The sample lists approximately 400,000 clones, around 92% occurring once. The material sequenced was peripheral blood, taken after recovery from COVID-19. The source is a human donor who had recovered from COVID-19.

The CDR3 bases are TGTGCCAGCAGCCCCGGGACGTTCTATGGCTACACCTTC. It yields the protein CASSPGTFYGYTF. This sequence joins TRBV7-9 and TRBJ1-2; D perhaps matches TRBD1 (5 bases). Germline CDR1 is SEHNR and CDR2 is FQNEAQ (reference sequence). Trimming left V 5 bases short and J 4 bases short, with 11 bases between. This CDR3 is built from 13 residues.

This chain links TRBV18 with TRBJ1-5, with D possibly TRBD1 on 6 matching bases. V lost 1 base, J lost 7 bases, and 11 bases lay in between. The germline CDR1 and CDR2 sequences are KGHSH and LQKENI. This CDR3 comprises 14 residues. The CDR3, as DNA: TGTGCCAGCTCACCACTTCAGGGGTTCCAGCCCCAGCATTTT. Translated: CASSPLQGFQPQHF.

The V gene is TRBV2, the J gene TRBJ2-5; unclear D gene. CDR1 is SNHLY, CDR2 FYNNEI, per germline. V lost 0 bases and J 5 bases, leaving 4 bases between the germline ends. The CDR3 totals 12 residues. CDR3 in amino acids: CASSEARETQYF. The CDR3 coding sequence is TGTGCCAGCAGTGAAGCGCGGGAGACCCAGTACTTC.

The V gene is TRBV12-3 or TRBV12-4, the J gene TRBJ1-6; D ambiguous. The CDR3 is 13 residues long. V lost 3 bases, J lost 11 bases, and 11 bases lay in between. The CDR3 nucleotides read TGTGCCAGCAGTTTGGACTTCGGGACACCCCTCCACTTT. Protein: CASSLDFGTPLHF.

The V call is TRBV5-1, the J call TRBJ1-1; the D gene is possibly TRBD1 (5 bases). V shed 0 bases and J shed 6 bases, with 9 bases lying between them. This CDR3 region has 13 residues. Germline-derived CDR1 and CDR2 are SGHRS and YFSETQ. The CDR3 bases are TGCGCCAGCAGCTTGGTGCAGGGCTCTGAAGCTTTCTTT. It is translated as CASSLVQGSEAFF.

The chain uses TRBV7-9 and TRBJ1-1, with D perhaps matching TRBD1 (6 bases). The length of the CDR3 is 14 residues. V dropped 3 bases and J dropped 5 bases, with 13 bases sitting between them. Germline V gene lookup returns CDR1 SEHNR and CDR2 FQNEAQ (reference sequence). Written as DNA, the CDR3 is TGTGCCAGCAGCTTGTGGGGGCGCGGAACTGAAGCTTTCTTT. As protein: CASSLWGRGTEAFF.

This clone occurred a few times. This rearrangement joins TRBV3-1 (or the pseudogene TRBV3-2) to TRBJ1-4, with a tentative D call TRBD1 (5 bases). Germline CDR1 and CDR2: LGHDT and YNNKEL (reference sequence). V was shortened by 5 bases and J by 6 bases, with 16 bases between the two germline ends. The length of the CDR3 is 15 residues. The DNA for the CDR3 is TGTGCCAGCAGCACCCGGAGAGGGGCTCATGAAAAACTGTTTTTT. Its translation is CASSTRRGAHEKLFF.

This chain joins TRBV5-1 and TRBJ1-4; 8 nucleotides agree with TRBD1. The V and J ends lost 7 bases and 8 bases, in that order; junction bases with no gene match: 13. This CDR3 region has 15 residues. From germline, CDR1 is SGHRS and CDR2 YFSETQ. DNA of the CDR3: TGCGCCAGCCGGGGACCCCAGGGGGCGGGAGAAAAACTGTTTTTT. Its protein is CASRGPQGAGEKLFF.